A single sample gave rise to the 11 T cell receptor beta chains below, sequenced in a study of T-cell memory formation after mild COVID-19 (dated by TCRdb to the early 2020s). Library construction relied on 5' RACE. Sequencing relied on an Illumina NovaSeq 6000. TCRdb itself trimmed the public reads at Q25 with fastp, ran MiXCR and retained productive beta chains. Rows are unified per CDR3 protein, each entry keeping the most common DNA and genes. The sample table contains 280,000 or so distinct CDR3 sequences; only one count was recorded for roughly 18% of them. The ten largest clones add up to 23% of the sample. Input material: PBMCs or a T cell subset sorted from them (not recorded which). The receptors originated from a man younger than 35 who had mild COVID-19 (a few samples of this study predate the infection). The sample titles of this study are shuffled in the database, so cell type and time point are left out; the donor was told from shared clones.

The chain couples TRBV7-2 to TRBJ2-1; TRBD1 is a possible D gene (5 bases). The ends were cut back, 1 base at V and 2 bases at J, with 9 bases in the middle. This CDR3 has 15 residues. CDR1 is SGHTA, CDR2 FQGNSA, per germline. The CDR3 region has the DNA TGTGCCAGCAGCTTAGAAGGGGTTGCCTACAATGAGCAGTTCTTC. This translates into CASSLEGVAYNEQFF.

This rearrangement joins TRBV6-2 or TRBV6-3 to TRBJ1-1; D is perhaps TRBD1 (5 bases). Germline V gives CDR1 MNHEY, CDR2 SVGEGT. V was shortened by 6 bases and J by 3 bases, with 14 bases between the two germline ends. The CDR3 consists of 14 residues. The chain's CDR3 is CASREVPGDTEAFF. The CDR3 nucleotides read TGTGCCAGCAGGGAGGTCCCGGGGGACACTGAAGCTTTCTTT.

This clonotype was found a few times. In nucleotides, the CDR3 is TGTGCCAGCAGCGCCGGACTAGCGGGAGAGACCCAGTACTTC. Protein: CASSAGLAGETQYF. The chain joins TRBV9 to TRBJ2-5; 11 nucleotides align to TRBD2. CDR3 length: 14 residues. Germline lookup yields CDR1 SGDLS and CDR2 YYNGEE. V shed 3 bases, J shed 4 bases, and the junction held 2 bases outside the gene matches.

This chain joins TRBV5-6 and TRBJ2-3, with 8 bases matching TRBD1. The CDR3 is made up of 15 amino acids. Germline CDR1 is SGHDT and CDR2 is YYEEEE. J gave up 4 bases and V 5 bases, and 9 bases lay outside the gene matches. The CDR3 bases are TGTGCCAGCAGTCCATACAGGGGGTACGCAGATACGCAGTATTTT. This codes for CASSPYRGYADTQYF.

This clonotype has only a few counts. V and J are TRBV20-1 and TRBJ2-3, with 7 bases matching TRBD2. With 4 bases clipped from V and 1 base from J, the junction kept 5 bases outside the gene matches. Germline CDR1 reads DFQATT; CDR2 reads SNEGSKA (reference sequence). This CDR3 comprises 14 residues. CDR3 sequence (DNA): TGCAGTGCTAAACGGGGGGAAGGCACAGATACGCAGTATTTT. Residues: CSAKRGEGTDTQYF.

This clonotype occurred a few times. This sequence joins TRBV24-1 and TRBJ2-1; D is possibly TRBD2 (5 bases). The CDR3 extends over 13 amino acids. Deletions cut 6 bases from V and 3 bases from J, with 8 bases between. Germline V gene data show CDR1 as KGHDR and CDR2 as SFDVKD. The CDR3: CATSQEVYNEQFF. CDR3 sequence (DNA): TGTGCCACCAGTCAGGAGGTCTACAATGAGCAGTTCTTC.

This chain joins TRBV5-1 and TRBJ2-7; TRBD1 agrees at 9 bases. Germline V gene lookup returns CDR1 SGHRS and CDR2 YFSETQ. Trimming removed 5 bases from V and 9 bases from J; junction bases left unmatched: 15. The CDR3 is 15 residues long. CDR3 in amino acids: CASRPTGGEVNSQYF. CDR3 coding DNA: TGCGCCAGCAGGCCTACAGGGGGCGAGGTAAATTCGCAGTACTTC.

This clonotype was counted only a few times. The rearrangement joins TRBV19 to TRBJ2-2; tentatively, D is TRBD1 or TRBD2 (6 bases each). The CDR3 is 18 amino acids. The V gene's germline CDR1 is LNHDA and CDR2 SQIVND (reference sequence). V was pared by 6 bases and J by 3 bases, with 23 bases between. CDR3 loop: CASRDSMLGGPYTGELFF. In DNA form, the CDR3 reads TGTGCCAGTAGGGACTCGATGTTAGGGGGGCCGTACACCGGGGAGCTGTTTTTT.

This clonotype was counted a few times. The CDR3 DNA reads as TGTGCCAGCACGCGAACAGGGTTAGCTAATGAAAAACTGTTTTTT. Translating gives CASTRTGLANEKLFF. This sequence joins TRBV6-6 and TRBJ1-4; tentatively, D is TRBD1 (6 bases). The germline gives CDR1 MNHNY, CDR2 SVGAGI (reference sequence). This CDR3 region has 15 residues. The germline V and J ends were trimmed by 7 bases and 3 bases, with 15 bases remaining between them.

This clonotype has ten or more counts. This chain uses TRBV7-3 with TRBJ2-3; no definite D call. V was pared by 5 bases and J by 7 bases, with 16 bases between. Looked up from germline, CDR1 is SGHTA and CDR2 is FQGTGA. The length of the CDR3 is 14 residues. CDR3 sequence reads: CASSPLGWMNTQYF. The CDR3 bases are TGTGCCAGCAGCCCGCTGGGATGGATGAATACGCAGTATTTT.

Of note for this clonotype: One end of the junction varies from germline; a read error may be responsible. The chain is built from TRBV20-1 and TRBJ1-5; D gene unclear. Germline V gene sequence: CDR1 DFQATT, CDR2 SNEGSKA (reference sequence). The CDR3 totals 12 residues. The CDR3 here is CSARVGRQPQHF. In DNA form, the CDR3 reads TGCAGCGCTAGAGTAGGTCGGCAGCCCCAGCATTTT.